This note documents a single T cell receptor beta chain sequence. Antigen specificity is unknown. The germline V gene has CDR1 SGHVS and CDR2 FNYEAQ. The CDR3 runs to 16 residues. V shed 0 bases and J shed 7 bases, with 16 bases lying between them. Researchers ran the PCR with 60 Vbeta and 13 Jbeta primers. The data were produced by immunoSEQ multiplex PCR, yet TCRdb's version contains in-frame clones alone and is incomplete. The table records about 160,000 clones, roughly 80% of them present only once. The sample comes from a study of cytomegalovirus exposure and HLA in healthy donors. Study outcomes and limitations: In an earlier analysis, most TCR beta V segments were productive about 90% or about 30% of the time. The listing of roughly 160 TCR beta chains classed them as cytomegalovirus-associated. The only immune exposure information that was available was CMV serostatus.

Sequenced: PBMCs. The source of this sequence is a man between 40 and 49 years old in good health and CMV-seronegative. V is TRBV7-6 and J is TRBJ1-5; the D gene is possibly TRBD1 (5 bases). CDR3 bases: TGTGCCAGCAGCTTAGCCCAGAGGGGAGGAGCCCAGCCCCAGCATTTT. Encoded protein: CASSLAQRGGAQPQHF.